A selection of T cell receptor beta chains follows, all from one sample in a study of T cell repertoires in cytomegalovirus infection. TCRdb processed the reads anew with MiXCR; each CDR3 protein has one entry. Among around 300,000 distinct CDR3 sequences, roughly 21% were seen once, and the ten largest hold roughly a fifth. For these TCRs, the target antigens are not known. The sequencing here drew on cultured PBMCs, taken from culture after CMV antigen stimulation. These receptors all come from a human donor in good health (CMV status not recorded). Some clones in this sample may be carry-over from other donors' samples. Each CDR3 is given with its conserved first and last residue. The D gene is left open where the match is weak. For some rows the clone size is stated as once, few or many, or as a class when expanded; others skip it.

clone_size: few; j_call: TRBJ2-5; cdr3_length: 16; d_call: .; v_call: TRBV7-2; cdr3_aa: CASSLGLRPHQETQYF; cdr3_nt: TGTGCCAGCAGCTTAGGGCTCAGGCCCCACCAAGAGACCCAGTACTTC
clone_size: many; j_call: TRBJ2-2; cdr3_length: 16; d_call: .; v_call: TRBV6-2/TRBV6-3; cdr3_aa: CASSRGWGGGTGELFF; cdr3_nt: TGTGCCAGCAGCCGCGGATGGGGAGGGGGCACCGGGGAGCTGTTTTTT
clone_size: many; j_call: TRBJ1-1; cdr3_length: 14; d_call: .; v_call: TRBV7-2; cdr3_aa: CASSLDGMNTEAFF; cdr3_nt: TGTGCCAGCAGCTTAGACGGAATGAACACTGAAGCTTTCTTT
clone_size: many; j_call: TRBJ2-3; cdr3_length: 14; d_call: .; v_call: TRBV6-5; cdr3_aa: CASSSSRPTDTQYF; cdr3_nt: TGTGCCAGCAGTTCCTCACGACCCACAGATACGCAGTATTTT
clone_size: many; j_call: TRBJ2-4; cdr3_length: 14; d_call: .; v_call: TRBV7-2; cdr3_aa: CASSRFEGVNIQYF; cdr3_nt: TGTGCCAGCAGCAGATTCGAGGGAGTAAACATTCAGTACTTC
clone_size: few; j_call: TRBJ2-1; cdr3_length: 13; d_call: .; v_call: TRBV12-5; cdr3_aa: CASGSPTENEQFF; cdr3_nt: TGTGCTAGTGGCTCGCCGACAGAAAATGAGCAGTTCTTC
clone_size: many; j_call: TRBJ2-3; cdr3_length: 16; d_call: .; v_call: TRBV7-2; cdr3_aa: CASSLMRAGSTDTQYF; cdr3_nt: TGTGCCAGCAGCTTAATGCGGGCTGGGTCCACAGATACGCAGTATTTT
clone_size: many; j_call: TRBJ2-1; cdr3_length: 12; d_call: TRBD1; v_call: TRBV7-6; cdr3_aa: CASSPGGGEQFF; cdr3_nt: TGTGCCAGCAGCCCAGGGGGTGGGGAGCAGTTCTTC
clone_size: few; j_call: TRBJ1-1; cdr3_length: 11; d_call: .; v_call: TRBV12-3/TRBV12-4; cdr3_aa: CASRRQREAFF; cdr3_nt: TGTGCCAGCAGACGACAGCGTGAAGCTTTCTTT
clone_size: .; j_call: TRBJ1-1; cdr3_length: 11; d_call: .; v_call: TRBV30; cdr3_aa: CAWSPRGEAFF; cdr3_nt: TGTGCCTGGAGTCCGCGGGGTGAAGCTTTCTTT
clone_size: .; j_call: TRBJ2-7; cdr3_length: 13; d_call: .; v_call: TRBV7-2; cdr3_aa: CASNPEGNYEQYF; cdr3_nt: TGTGCCAGCAATCCAGAGGGTAATTACGAGCAGTACTTC
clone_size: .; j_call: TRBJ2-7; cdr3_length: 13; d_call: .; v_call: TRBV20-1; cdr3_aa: CSAPVDSTYEQYF; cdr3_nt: TGCAGTGCTCCCGTGGACAGTACCTACGAGCAGTACTTC
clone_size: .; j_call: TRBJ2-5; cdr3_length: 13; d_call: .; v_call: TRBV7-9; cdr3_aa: CASSLKPQETQYF; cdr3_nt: TGTGCCAGCAGCTTGAAGCCTCAAGAGACCCAGTACTTC
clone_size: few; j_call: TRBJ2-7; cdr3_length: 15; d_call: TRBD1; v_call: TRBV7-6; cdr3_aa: CASSSSDRVGYEQYF; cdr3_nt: TGTGCCAGCAGCTCCTCGGACAGGGTGGGTTACGAGCAGTACTTC
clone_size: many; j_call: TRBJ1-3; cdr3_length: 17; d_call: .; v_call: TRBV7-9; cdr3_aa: CASSLLSGRFSGNTIYF; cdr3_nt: TGTGCCAGCAGCTTATTGTCTGGACGGTTCTCTGGAAACACCATATATTTT
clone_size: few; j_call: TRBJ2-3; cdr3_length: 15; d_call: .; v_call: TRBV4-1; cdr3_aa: CASSPAPGGTDTQYF; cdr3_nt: TGCGCCAGCAGCCCAGCTCCAGGGGGCACAGATACGCAGTATTTT